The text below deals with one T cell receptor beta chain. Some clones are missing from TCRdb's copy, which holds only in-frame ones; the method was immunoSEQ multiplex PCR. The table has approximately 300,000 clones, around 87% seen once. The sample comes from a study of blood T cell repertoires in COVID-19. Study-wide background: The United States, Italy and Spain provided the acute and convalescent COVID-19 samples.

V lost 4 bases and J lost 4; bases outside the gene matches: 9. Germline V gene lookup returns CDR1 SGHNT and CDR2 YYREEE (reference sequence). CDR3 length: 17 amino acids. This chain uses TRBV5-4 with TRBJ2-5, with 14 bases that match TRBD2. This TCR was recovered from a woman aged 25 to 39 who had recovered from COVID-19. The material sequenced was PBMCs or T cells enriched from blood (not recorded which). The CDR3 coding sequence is TGTGCCAGCAGCGCACGACTAGCGGGGGGGCCTTCAGAGACCCAGTACTTC. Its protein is CASSARLAGGPSETQYF.